Below are 9 T cell receptor beta chains sequenced from a single sample in a study of cytomegalovirus exposure and HLA in healthy donors. The PCR ran on 60 Vbeta and 13 Jbeta primers. Method: immunoSEQ multiplex PCR; TCRdb's copy keeps in-frame clones and lacks some. Of about 140,000 clones listed, over 60% were seen once; the top ten hold approximately 1.8%. Sequenced sample: PBMCs. Every receptor here comes from a man aged 35 to 55 in good health and CMV-seronegative.

This chain links TRBV6-5 with TRBJ2-7, with D tentatively TRBD1 (7 bases). Germline values: CDR1 MNHEY, CDR2 SVGAGI. The CDR3 runs 14 residues. The V end lost 2 bases, the J end lost 3 bases, and 11 bases lay between the germline ends. CDR3 region: CASSYNQGGYEQYF. The CDR3 bases are TGTGCCAGCAGTTACAATCAGGGGGGCTACGAGCAGTACTTC.

The CDR3 coding sequence is TGTGCCAGCAGCAGCGCCGGGACAGGCACCTACGAGCAGTACTTC. This encodes CASSSAGTGTYEQYF. The genes are TRBV5-6 and TRBJ2-7; TRBD1 aligns across 8 bases. The V gene end was trimmed by 4 bases and the J gene end by 2 bases; junction bases not matched to a gene: 8. The CDR3 sequence is 15 residues long. Germline V lookup: CDR1 SGHDT, CDR2 YYEEEE.

The chain employs TRBV5-1 and TRBJ1-1; D is uncertain. The CDR3 has 14 amino acids. Germline V CDR1 and CDR2: SGHRS, YFSETQ. Trimming stripped 4 bases from V and 4 bases from J, with 14 bases between. The CDR3 sequence is CASSGLEDATEAFF. CDR3 sequence (DNA): TGCGCCAGCAGCGGGCTGGAAGATGCCACTGAAGCTTTCTTT.

The V and J genes are TRBV29-1 and TRBJ2-2; D might be TRBD2 (6 bases). From germline, CDR1 is SQVTM and CDR2 ANQGSEA. The CDR3 spans 18 residues. V was clipped by 7 bases and J by 2 bases, with 26 bases between them. The CDR3, as DNA: TGCAGCGCCAAGGGTGGGGGACTCGCGGGTCCCAACACCGGGGAGCTGTTTTTT. Translated: CSAKGGGLAGPNTGELFF.

The chain links TRBV19 to TRBJ2-5, with 13 bases aligning to TRBD2. V trimming: 3 bases; J trimming: 6 bases; junction bases outside the gene matches: 4. This CDR3 is 15 amino acids long. Germline V gives CDR1 LNHDA, CDR2 SQIVND (reference sequence). CDR3 nucleotide sequence: TGTGCCAGTAGTATTAGGACTAGCGGGAGTCAGACCCAGTACTTC. It yields the protein CASSIRTSGSQTQYF.

The J gene is TRBJ2-5, the V gene TRBV29-1; weak D call: TRBD2 (6 bases). CDR1 and CDR2 (germline): SQVTM, ANQGSEA. The length of the CDR3 is 13 residues. The ends were cut back, 3 bases at V and 5 bases at J, with 13 bases in the middle. In nucleotides, the CDR3 is TGCAGCGTTGATCGGGAGTGGAGCGAGACCCAGTACTTC. It codes for CSVDREWSETQYF.

This clone appeared once. V is TRBV27 and J is TRBJ2-5, with 8 bases identical to TRBD1. Germline V gene sequence: CDR1 MNHEY, CDR2 SMNVEV (reference sequence). The CDR3 is made up of 16 amino acids. V shed 7 bases and J 0 bases; nucleotides not matched to a gene: 10. The CDR3 loop reads CASTPRTGWDQETQYF. CDR3 DNA sequence: TGTGCCAGCACCCCACGGACAGGGTGGGACCAAGAGACCCAGTACTTC.

CDR3 residues: CASSNPGHPFYEQYF. CDR3 in DNA: TGTGCCAGCAGCAATCCGGGACACCCCTTCTACGAGCAGTACTTC. The J gene is TRBJ2-5, the V gene TRBV21-1; the table's D call TRBD1 went unverified against the DNA. The DNA matches TRBJ2-7 better at its end, which makes the J call doubtful. TRBV21-1 is an annotated pseudogene. The CDR3 covers 15 residues.

CDR3 in amino acids: CASGTGINQPQHF. DNA of the CDR3: TGCGCCAGCGGGACAGGGATCAATCAGCCCCAGCATTTT. V is TRBV10-2 and J is TRBJ1-5; 9 bases map to TRBD1. The trim removed 8 bases at V and 3 bases at J, leaving 2 bases unmatched. This CDR3 spans 13 amino acids. Germline V gene sequence: CDR1 WSHSY, CDR2 SAAADI.